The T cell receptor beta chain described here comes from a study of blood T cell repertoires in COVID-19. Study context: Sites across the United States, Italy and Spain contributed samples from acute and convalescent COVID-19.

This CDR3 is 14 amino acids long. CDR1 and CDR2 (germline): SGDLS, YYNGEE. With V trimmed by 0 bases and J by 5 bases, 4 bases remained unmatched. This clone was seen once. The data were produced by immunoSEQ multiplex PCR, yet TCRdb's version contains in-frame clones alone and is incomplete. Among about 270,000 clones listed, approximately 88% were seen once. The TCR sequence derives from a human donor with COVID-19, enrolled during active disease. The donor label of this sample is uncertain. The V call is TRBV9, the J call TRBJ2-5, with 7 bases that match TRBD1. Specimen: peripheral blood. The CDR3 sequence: CASSVEGGRETQYF. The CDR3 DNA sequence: TGTGCCAGCAGCGTAGAAGGGGGCCGGGAGACCCAGTACTTC.